These T cell receptor beta chains were read from a single sample in a study of OX40 agonist ivuxolimab in advanced cancers. Using immunoSEQ multiplex PCR, the repertoire was profiled, and TCRdb retains in-frame clones only, with some absent. The data show around 92,000 clones, around 92% seen once. Sequencing was performed on CD4+ or CD8+ T cells sorted from blood, taken in a trial of the OX40 agonist ivuxolimab. The receptors were gathered from an adult with an advanced solid tumor such as melanoma, head and neck, liver or kidney cancer. CDR3s include the opening cysteine and the closing phenylalanine or tryptophan. The D gene is left open where the match is weak.

v_gene	d_gene	j_gene	CDR3nt	CDR3aa
TRBV11-2	.	TRBJ2-7	TGTGCCAGCAGCTTAGATCCTGGGTTTTACGAGCAGTACTTC	CASSLDPGFYEQYF
TRBV15	TRBD1	TRBJ1-5	TGTGCCACCAGCAGAGATCAGGAGGACAGGCGGCATTTT	CATSRDQEDRRHF
TRBV15	.	TRBJ2-2	TGTGCCACCAGCAGAGATATGGGAGAGGGCACCGGGGAGCTGTTTTTT	CATSRDMGEGTGELFF
TRBV6-5	.	TRBJ1-6	TGTGCCAGCAGTTATTGGGGCGGAGCTAATTCACCCCTCCACTTT	CASSYWGGANSPLHF
TRBV7-2	TRBD1	TRBJ2-3	TGTGCCAGCAGCACTGACAGGGCCCGCACAGATACGCAGTATTTT	CASSTDRARTDTQYF
TRBV2	TRBD1	TRBJ1-2	TGTGCCAGCAGGCGGACAGGGGCAGGAGATGGCTACACCTTC	CASRRTGAGDGYTF
TRBV4-1	.	TRBJ1-4	TGCGCCAGCAGCCATCCCGTGGCCAGTGAAAAACTGTTTTTT	CASSHPVASEKLFF
TRBV9	.	TRBJ1-3	TGTGCCAGCAGCGTAGAATGGTTTGGAAACACCATATATTTT	CASSVEWFGNTIYF
TRBV18	.	TRBJ2-4	TGTGCCAGCTCACCACGTAGGGAGAGTGGCAAAAACATTCAGTACTTC	CASSPRRESGKNIQYF
TRBV28	.	TRBJ2-7	TGTGCCAGCAGTACGAGCTCCTACGAGCAGTACTTC	CASSTSSYEQYF
TRBV6-1	.	TRBJ2-2	TGTGCCAGCGGCGAGGGAGCTGGGACCGGGGAGCTGTTTTTT	CASGEGAGTGELFF
TRBV6-1	.	TRBJ2-7	TGTGCCAGCAGTTATAGCGCCTACGAGCAGTACTTC	CASSYSAYEQYF
TRBV6-6	.	TRBJ2-2	TGTGCCAGCAGAGATCTGGGTCGGTATGACACCGGGGAGCTGTTTTTT	CASRDLGRYDTGELFF
TRBV9	TRBD2	TRBJ2-3	TGTGCCAGCAGCGTTCTTAGCGGGACTTCGGGAACAGATACGCAGTATTTT	CASSVLSGTSGTDTQYF
TRBV6-1	TRBD1	TRBJ1-5	TGTGCCAGCAGTTTGGGACAGGGGAGCCAGCCCCAGCATTTT	CASSLGQGSQPQHF
TRBV29-1	.	TRBJ2-1	TGCAGCGTTGGGAGGAGGGTCTCCTACAATGAGCAGTTCTTC	CSVGRRVSYNEQFF
TRBV28	.	TRBJ2-1	TGTGCCAGCAGTTCGGGGTCCGGGGATAGCTCCTACAATGAGCAGTTCTTC	CASSSGSGDSSYNEQFF
TRBV6-6	.	TRBJ2-3	TGTGCCAGCCTCCGGGCGCACACAGATACGCAGTATTTT	CASLRAHTDTQYF
TRBV12-5	.	TRBJ2-1	TGTGCTAGTGGTCCCCGGCTCTCCTCTAATGAGCAGTTCTTC	CASGPRLSSNEQFF
TRBV6-6	.	TRBJ1-5	TGTGCCAGCAGCGCAAAATTCGATAGCAATCAGCCCCAGCATTTT	CASSAKFDSNQPQHF
TRBV18	.	TRBJ1-1	TGTGCCAGCTCACCAGGTCGGGATGAAGCTTTCTTT	CASSPGRDEAFF
TRBV18	.	TRBJ2-3	TGTGCCAGCTCACCGGGGTTGGGAACAGATACGCAGTATTTT	CASSPGLGTDTQYF
TRBV2	TRBD1	TRBJ2-3	TGTGCCAGCAGTGGACCGGGACAGAGCACAGATACGCAGTATTTT	CASSGPGQSTDTQYF
TRBV5-1	TRBD2	TRBJ2-4	TGCGCCAGCAGCTTATCCGGACTAGCGCAACTAGCCAAAAACATTCAGTACTTC	CASSLSGLAQLAKNIQYF
TRBV28	.	TRBJ2-6	TGTGCCAGCAGTTTATCCTCTGGGGCCAACGTCCTGACTTTC	CASSLSSGANVLTF
TRBV7-9	.	TRBJ1-4	TGTGCCAGCAGCTTCTCTCGGTCAGGGGTCCCTAATGAAAAACTGTTTTTT	CASSFSRSGVPNEKLFF
TRBV7-8	.	TRBJ2-7	TGTGCCAGCAGCTTTAGGGTGGACCGAGCCTCCTACGAGCAGTACTTC	CASSFRVDRASYEQYF
TRBV4-2	TRBD1	TRBJ2-1	TGTGCCAGCAGCCCCAGTCTGACAGGGTCGGGGTACAATGAGCAGTTCTTC	CASSPSLTGSGYNEQFF
TRBV11-2	.	TRBJ1-1	TGTGCCAGCAGACGTATCCAGGGACACAACACTGAAGCTTTCTTT	CASRRIQGHNTEAFF
TRBV30	.	TRBJ1-3	TGTGCCTGGACCGCCAGTCATGGAAACACCATATATTTT	CAWTASHGNTIYF
TRBV28	TRBD1	TRBJ1-2	TGTGCCAGCAGTCCAGGGGGCAGGGGTAACTATGGCTACACCTTC	CASSPGGRGNYGYTF